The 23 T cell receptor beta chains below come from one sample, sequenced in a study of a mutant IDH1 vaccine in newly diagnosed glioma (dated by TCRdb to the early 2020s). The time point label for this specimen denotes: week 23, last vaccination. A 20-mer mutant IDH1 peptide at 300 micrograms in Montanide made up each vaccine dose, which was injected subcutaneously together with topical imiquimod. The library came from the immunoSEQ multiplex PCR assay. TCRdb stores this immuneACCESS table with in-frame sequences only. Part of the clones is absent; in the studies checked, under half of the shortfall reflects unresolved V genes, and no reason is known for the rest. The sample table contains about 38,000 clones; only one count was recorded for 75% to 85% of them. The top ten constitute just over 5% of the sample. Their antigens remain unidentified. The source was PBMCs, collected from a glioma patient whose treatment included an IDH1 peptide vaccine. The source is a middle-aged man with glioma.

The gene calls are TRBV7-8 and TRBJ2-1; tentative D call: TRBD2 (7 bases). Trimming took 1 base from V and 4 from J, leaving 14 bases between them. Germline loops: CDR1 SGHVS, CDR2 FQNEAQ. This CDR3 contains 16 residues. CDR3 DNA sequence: TGTGCCAGCAGCTTAGTGGGGGGGCTTCTATACAATGAGCAGTTCTTC. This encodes CASSLVGGLLYNEQFF.

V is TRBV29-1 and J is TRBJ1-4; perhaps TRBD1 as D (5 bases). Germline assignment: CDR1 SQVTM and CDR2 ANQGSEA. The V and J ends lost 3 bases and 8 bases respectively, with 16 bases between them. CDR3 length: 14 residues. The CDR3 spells CSVDRARRGEKLFF. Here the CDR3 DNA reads TGCAGCGTTGACAGGGCCCGACGAGGGGAAAAACTGTTTTTT.

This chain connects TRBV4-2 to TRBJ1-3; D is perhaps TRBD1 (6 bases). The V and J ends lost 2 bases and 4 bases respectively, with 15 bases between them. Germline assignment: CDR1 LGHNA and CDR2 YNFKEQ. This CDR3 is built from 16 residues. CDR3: CASSQFSIQGGNTIYF. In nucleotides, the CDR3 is TGTGCCAGCAGCCAATTCTCGATACAGGGAGGAAACACCATATATTTT.

CDR3 bases: TGTGCCAGCAGCCTCGGCGGGAGGGATCAAGAGACCCAGTACTTC. Its protein is CASSLGGRDQETQYF. This chain links TRBV11-3 with TRBJ2-5; 9 bases align to TRBD2. V trimming: 5 bases; J trimming: 2 bases; junction bases outside the gene matches: 6. Germline V CDR1 and CDR2: SGHNT, YENEEA. There are 15 residues in the CDR3.

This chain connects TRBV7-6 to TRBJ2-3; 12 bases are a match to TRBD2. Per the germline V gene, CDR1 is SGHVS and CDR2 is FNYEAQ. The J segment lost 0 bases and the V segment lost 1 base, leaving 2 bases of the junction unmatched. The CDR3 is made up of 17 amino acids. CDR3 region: CASSLGTSGASTDTQYF. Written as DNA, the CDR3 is TGTGCCAGCAGCTTAGGGACTAGCGGGGCGAGCACAGATACGCAGTATTTT.

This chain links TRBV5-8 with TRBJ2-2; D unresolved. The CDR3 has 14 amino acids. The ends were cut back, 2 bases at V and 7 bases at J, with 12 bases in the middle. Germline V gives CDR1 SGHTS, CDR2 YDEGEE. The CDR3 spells CASSFGTEGGELFF. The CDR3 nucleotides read TGTGCCAGCAGCTTTGGCACCGAAGGCGGGGAGCTGTTTTTT.

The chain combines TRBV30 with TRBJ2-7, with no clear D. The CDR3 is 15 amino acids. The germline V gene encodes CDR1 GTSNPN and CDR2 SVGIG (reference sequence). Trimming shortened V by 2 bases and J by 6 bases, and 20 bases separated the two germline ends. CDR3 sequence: CAWSRPGGSAREQYF. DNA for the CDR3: TGTGCCTGGAGTAGGCCGGGTGGATCGGCGCGCGAGCAGTACTTC.

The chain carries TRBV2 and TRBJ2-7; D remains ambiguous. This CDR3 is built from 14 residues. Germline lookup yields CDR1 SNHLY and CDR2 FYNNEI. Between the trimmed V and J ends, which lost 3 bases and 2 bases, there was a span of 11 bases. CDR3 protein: CASSDPPGTYEQYF. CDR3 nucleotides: TGTGCCAGCAGTGACCCCCCAGGAACCTACGAGCAGTACTTC.

The CDR3 DNA follows: TGTGCCAGCATACAACAGGGGGGGAATCAGCCCCAGCATTTT. Amino acids: CASIQQGGNQPQHF. The chain employs TRBV28 and TRBJ1-5; 8 bases map to TRBD1. The CDR3 loop spans 14 amino acids. Losses at the gene ends were 7 bases for V and 4 bases for J; bases not matched to a gene: 6. Germline CDR1 is MDHEN and CDR2 is SYDVKM.

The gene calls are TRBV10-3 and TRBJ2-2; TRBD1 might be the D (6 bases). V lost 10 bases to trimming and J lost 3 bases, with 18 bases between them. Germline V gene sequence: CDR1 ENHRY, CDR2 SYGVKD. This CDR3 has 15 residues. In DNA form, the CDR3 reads TGTGCCACTCACGGACAGAAGGCATACACCGGGGAGCTGTTTTTT. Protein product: CATHGQKAYTGELFF.

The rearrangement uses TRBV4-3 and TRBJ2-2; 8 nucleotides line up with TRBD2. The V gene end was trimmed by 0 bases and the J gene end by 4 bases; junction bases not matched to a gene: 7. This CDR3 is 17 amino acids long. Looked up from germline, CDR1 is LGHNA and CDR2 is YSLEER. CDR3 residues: CASSQEGSGVGTGELFF. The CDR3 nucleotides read TGCGCCAGCAGCCAAGAAGGTAGCGGGGTGGGCACCGGGGAGCTGTTTTTT.

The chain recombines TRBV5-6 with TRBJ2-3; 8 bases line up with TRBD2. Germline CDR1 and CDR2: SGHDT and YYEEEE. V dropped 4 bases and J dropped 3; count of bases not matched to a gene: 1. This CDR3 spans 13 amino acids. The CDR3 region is CASSVAGTDTQYF. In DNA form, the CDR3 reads TGTGCCAGCAGCGTAGCGGGGACAGATACGCAGTATTTT.

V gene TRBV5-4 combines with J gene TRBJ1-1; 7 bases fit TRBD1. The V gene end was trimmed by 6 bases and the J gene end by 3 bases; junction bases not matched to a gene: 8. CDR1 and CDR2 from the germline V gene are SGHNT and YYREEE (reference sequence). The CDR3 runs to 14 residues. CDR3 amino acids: CASTLGQGDTEAFF. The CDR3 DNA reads TGTGCCAGCACCCTGGGGCAGGGGGACACTGAAGCTTTCTTT.

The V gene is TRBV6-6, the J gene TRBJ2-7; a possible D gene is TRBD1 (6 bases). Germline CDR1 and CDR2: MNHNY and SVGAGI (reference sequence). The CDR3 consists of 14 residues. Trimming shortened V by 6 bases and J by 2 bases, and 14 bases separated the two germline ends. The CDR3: CASRYRDITYEQYF. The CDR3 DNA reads TGTGCCAGCAGATACCGGGACATTACCTACGAGCAGTACTTC.

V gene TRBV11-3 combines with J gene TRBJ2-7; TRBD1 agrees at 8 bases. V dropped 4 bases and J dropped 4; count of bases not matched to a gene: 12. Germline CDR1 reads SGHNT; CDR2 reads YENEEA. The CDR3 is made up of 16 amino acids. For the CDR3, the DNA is TGTGCCAGCAGCTCATCGACAGGGGCTGAAAAATACGAGCAGTACTTC. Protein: CASSSSTGAEKYEQYF.

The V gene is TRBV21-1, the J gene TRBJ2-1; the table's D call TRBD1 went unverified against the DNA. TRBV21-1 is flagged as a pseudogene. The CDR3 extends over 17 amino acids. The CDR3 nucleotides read TGTGCCAGCAGCAAAATTAATCGGTGTGGGCCCTACAATGAGCAGTTCTTC. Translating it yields CASSKINRCGPYNEQFF.

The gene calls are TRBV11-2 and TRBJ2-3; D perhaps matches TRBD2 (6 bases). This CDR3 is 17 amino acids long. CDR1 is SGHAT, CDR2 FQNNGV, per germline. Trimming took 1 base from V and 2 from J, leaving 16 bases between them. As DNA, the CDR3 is TGTGCCAGCAGCTTAGGTGGGGGGAACAGAGCCACAGATACGCAGTATTTT. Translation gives CASSLGGGNRATDTQYF.

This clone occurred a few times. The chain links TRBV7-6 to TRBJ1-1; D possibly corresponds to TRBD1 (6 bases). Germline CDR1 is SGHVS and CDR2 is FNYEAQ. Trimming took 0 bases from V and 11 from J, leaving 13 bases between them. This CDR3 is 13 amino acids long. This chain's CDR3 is CASSLATQGPAFF. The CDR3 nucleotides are TGTGCCAGCAGCTTAGCAACGCAGGGGCCTGCTTTCTTT.

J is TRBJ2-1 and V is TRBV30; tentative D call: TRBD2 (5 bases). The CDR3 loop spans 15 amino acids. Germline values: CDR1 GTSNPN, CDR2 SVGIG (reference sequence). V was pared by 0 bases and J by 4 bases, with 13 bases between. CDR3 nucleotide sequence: TGTGCCTGGAGTGTACCGACGGGGATGTACAATGAGCAGTTCTTC. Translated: CAWSVPTGMYNEQFF.

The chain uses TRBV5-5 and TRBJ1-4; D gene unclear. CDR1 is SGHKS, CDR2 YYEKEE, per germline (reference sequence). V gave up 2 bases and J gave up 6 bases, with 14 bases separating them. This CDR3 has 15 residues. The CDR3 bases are TGTGCCAGCAGCTTTGGCGACCGTCTGGATGAAAAACTGTTTTTT. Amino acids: CASSFGDRLDEKLFF.

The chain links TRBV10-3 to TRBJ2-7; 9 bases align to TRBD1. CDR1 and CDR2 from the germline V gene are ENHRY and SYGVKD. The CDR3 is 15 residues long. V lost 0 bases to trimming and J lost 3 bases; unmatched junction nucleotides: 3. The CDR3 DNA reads TGTGCCATCAGTGAGTCGGGACAGGGACTCTACGAGCAGTACTTC. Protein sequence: CAISESGQGLYEQYF.

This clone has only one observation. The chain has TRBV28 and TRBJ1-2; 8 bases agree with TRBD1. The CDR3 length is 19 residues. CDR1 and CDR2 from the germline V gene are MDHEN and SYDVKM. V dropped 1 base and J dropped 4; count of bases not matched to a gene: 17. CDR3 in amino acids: CASSLYPSSRGLKGYGYTF. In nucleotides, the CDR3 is TGTGCCAGCAGTTTATACCCATCGAGCAGGGGGCTGAAGGGCTATGGCTACACCTTC.

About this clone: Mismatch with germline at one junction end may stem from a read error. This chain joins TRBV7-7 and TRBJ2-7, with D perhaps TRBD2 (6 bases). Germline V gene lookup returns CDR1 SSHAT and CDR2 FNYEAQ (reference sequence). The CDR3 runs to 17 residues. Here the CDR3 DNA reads TGTGCTAGCAGCTTAATAGGAGGGCCTAATGAGTTCTACGAGCAGTACTTC. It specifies CASSLIGGPNEFYEQYF. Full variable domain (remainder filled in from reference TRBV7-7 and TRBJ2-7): GAGVSQSPRYKVTKRGQDVTLRCDPISSHATLYWYQQALGQGPEFLTYFNYEAQPDKSGLPSDRFSAERPEGSISTLTIQRTEQRDSAMYRCASSLIGGPNEFYEQYFGPGTRLTVT.